This TCR beta chain was recorded in a study of T cell responses to AZD1222 COVID-19 vaccine. Study-wide context: Second-dose groups at about 4 or about 12 weeks were pooled. Study-wide findings and caveats: Increases in Spike-specific TCR breadth and depth were seen after two AZD1222 doses. Across spike, vaccine-associated CD4 TCRs were found, dominant at 160-218 and 743-854. Most donors were white British, females outnumbered males, and clonal diversity was possibly underestimated.

This CDR3 comprises 11 residues. In germline, CDR1 is SNHLY, CDR2 FYNNEI. As for this clone: Its antigen remains unidentified. An end of the junction differs from the germline gene, which may be a read error.

Method: immunoSEQ multiplex PCR; TCRdb's copy keeps in-frame clones and lacks some. The profile covers about 120,000 clones, with 91% appearing a single time and about 5.3% taken by the ten largest. This receptor was identified in an adult in good health. The sequencing used peripheral blood, collected on day 0 of AZD1222 vaccination. This rearrangement joins TRBV2 to TRBJ1-1, with a weak D call TRBD1 (5 bases). CDR3 region: CASRPGHLAIF. The CDR3 DNA follows: TGTGCCAGCAGGCCAGGACACCTGGCGATCTTT.